The rows below give T cell receptor delta chains drawn from one sample of a study of Vδ1+ human thymocytes. TCRdb re-processed the multiplex PCR reads via CATT. The sample lists some 23,000 delta-chain clones, about 31% occurring once. Source material: Vdelta1+ gamma-delta thymocytes from the thymus. These receptor sequences come from a boy in the first two years of life who had congenital heart surgery. CDR3s leave out the opening cysteine and the closing phenylalanine or tryptophan.

v_gene	j_gene	CDR3aa
TRDV1	TRDJ2	ALGRGDPSTAQLF
TRDV1	TRDJ1	ALGEVGPTGWGIPHKYTDKLI
TRDV1	TRDJ1	ALGKGPTGSADDKLI
TRDV1	TRDJ1	ALGEEMRSGRPLLGSHTDKLI
TRDV1	TRDJ1	ALGVVNSLPSGPLGDATDKLI
TRDV1	TRDJ1	ALGDRPSYVIRGNTDKLI
TRDV1	TRDJ1	ALGETGSRTNRDTDKLI
TRDV1	TRDJ1	ALGDPTLGDTTGLI
TRDV1	TRDJ1	ALGDSLPFTGPAPQLI
TRDV2	TRDJ1	ACDTALYWGIPLELI
TRDV1	TRDJ1	ALGELRSYTVSLGATYTDKLI